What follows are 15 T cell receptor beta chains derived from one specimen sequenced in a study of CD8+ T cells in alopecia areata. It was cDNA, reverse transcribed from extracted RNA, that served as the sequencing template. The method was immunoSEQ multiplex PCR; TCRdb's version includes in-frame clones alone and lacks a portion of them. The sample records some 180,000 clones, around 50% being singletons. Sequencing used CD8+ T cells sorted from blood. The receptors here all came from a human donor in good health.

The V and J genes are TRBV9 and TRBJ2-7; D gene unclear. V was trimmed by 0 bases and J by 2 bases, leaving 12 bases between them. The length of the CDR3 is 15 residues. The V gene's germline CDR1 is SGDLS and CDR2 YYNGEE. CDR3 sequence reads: CASSVAVGPTYEQYF. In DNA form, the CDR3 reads TGTGCCAGCAGCGTAGCTGTGGGCCCCACCTACGAGCAGTACTTC.

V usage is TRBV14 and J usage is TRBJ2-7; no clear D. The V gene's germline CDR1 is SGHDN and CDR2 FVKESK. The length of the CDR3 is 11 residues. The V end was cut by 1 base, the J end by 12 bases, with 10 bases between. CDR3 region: CASSQGPSWYF. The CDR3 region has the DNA TGTGCCAGCAGCCAAGGCCCTTCCTGGTACTTC. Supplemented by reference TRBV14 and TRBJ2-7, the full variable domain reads EAGVTQFPSHSVIEKGQTVTLRCDPISGHDNLYWYRRVMGKEIKFLLHFVKESKQDESGMPNNRFLAERTGGTYSTLKVQPAELEDSGVYFCASSQGPSWYFGPGTRLTVT.

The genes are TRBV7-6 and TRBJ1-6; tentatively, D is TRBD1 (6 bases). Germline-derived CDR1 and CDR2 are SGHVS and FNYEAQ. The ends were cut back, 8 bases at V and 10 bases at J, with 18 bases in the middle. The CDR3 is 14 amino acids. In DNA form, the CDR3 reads TGTGCCAGCGGAGGGGGTGGAGTGCAATCACCCCTCCACTTT. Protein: CASGGGGVQSPLHF.

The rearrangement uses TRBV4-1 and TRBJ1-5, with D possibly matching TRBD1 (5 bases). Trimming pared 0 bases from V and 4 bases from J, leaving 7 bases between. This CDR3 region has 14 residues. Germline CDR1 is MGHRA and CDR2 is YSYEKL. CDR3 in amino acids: CASSQETGNQPQHF. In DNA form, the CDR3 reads TGCGCCAGCAGCCAAGAAACAGGAAATCAGCCCCAGCATTTT.

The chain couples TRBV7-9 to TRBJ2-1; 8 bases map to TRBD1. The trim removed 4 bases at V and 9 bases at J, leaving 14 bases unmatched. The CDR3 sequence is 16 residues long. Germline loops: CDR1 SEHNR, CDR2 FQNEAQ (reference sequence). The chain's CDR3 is CASSSPGQVLLVEQFF. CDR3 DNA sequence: TGTGCCAGCAGCTCTCCGGGACAGGTTCTGTTGGTTGAGCAGTTCTTC.

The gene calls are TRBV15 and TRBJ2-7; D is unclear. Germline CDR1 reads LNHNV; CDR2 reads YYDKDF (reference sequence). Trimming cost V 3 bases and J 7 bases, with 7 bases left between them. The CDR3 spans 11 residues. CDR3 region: CATSSNREQYF. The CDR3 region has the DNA TGTGCCACCAGCAGTAACAGAGAGCAGTACTTC.

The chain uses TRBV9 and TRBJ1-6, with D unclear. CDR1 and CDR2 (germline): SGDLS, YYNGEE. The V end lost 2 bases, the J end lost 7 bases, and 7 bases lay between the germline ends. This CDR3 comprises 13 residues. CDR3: CASSVQINSPLHF. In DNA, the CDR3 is TGTGCCAGCAGCGTCCAAATAAATTCACCCCTCCACTTT.

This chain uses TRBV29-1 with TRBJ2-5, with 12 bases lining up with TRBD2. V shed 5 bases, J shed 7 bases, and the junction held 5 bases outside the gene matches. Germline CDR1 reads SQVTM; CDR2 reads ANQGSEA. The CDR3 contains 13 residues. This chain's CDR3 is CSVPAGLAGTQYF. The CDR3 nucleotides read TGCAGCGTTCCCGCGGGACTAGCGGGGACCCAGTACTTC.

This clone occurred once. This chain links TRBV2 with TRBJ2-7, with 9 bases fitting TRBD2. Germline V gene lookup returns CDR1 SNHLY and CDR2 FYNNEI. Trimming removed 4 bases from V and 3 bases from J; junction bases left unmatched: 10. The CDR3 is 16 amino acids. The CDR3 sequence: CASSVASGALDYEQYF. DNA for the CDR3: TGTGCCAGCAGTGTAGCTAGCGGGGCGCTAGACTACGAGCAGTACTTC.

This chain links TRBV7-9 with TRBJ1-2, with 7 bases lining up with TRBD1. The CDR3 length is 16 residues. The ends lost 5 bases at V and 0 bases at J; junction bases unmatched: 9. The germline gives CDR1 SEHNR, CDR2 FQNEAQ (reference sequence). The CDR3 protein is CASSQPQGVANYGYTF. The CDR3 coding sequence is TGTGCCAGCAGCCAACCCCAGGGGGTAGCTAACTATGGCTACACCTTC.

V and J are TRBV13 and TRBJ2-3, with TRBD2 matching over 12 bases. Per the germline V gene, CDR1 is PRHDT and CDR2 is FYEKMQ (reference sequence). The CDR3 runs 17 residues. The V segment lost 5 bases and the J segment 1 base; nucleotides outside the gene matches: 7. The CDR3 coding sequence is TGTGCCAGCAGCCAACAGACTAGCGGGGGACGCACAGATACGCAGTATTTT. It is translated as CASSQQTSGGRTDTQYF.

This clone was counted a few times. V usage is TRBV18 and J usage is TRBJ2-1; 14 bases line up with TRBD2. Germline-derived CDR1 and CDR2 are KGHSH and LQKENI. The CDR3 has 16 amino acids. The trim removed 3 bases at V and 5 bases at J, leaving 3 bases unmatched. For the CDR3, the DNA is TGTGCCAGCTCACCGCGGACTAGCGGGGGGAACAATGAGCAGTTCTTC. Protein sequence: CASSPRTSGGNNEQFF.

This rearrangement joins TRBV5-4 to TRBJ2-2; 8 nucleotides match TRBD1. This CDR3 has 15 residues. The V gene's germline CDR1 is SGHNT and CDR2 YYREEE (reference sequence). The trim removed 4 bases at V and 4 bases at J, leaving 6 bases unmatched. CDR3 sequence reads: CASSPRTGSTGELFF. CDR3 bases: TGTGCCAGCAGCCCGCGGACAGGGAGCACCGGGGAGCTGTTTTTT.

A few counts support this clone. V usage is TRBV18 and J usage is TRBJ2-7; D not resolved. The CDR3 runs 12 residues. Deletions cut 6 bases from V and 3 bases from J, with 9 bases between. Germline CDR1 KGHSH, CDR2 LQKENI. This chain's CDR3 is CASSLGDYEQYF. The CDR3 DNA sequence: TGTGCCAGCTCCCTTGGGGACTACGAGCAGTACTTC.

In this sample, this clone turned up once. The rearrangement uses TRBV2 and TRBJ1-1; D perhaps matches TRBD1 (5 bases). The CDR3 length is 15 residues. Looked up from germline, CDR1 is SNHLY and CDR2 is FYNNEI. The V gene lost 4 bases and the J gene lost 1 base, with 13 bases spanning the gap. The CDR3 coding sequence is TGTGCCAGCAGTGTGCGGGGCGGTGAGAACACTGAAGCTTTCTTT. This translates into CASSVRGGENTEAFF.